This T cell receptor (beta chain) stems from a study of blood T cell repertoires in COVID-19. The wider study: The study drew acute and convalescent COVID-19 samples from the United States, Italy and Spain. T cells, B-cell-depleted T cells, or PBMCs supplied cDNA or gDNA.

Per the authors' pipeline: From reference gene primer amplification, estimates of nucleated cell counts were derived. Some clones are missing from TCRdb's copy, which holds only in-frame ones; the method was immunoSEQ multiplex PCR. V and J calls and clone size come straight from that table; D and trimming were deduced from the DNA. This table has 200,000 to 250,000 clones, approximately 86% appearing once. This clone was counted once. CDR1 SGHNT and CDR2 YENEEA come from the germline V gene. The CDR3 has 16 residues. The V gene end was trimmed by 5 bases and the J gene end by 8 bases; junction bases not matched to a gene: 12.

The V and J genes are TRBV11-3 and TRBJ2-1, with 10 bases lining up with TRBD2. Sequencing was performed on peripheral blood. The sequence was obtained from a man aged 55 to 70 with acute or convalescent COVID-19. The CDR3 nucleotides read TGTGCCAGCAGCCAAAGGGCGCTAGCGGGGGTAGATGAGCAGTTCTTC. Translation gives CASSQRALAGVDEQFF.